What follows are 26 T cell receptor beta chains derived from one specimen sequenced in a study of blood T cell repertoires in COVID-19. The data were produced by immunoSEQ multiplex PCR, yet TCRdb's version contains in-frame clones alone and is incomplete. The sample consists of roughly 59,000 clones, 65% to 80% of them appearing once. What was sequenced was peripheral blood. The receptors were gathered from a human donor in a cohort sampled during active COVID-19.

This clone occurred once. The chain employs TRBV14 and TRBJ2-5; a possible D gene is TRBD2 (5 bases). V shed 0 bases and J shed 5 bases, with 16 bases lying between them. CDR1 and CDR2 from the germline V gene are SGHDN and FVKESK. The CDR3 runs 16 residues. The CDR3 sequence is CASSQELASWRETQYF. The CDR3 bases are TGTGCCAGCAGCCAAGAATTGGCTAGCTGGAGGGAGACCCAGTACTTC.

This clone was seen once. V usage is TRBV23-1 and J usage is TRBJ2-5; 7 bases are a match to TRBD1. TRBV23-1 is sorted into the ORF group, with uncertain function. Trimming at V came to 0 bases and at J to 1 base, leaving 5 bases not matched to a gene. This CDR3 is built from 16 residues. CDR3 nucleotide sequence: TGCGCCAGCAGTCAATCGAATTACAGGGGCCAAGAGACCCAGTACTTC. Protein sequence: CASSQSNYRGQETQYF.

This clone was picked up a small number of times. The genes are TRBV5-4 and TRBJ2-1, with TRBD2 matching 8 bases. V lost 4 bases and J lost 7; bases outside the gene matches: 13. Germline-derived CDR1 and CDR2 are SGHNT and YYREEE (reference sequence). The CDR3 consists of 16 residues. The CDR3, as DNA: TGTGCCAGCAGCGGACTCGGACTAGCATCGGTAAATGAGCAGTTCTTC. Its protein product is CASSGLGLASVNEQFF.

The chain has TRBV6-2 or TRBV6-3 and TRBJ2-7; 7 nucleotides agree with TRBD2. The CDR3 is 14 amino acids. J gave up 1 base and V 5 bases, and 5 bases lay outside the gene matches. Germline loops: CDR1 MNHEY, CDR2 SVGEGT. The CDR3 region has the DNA TGTGCCAGCAGTCCGGTGGGGGGGTCCTACGAGCAGTACTTC. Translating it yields CASSPVGGSYEQYF.

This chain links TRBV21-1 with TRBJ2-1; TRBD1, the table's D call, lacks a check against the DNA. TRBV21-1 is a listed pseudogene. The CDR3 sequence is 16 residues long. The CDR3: CASSSPEGGGSVKQFF. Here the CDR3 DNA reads TGTGCCAGCAGCTCCCCGGAAGGGGGCGGTTCGGTCAAGCAGTTCTTC.

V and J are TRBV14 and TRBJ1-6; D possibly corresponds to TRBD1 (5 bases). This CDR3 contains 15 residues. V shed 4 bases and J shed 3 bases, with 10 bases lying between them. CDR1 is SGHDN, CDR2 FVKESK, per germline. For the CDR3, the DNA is TGTGCCAGCAGCCCCACAGGAAACTATAATTCACCCCTCCACTTT. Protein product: CASSPTGNYNSPLHF. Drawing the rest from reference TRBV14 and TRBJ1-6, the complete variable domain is EAGVTQFPSHSVIEKGQTVTLRCDPISGHDNLYWYRRVMGKEIKFLLHFVKESKQDESGMPNNRFLAERTGGTYSTLKVQPAELEDSGVYFCASSPTGNYNSPLHFGNGTRLTVT.

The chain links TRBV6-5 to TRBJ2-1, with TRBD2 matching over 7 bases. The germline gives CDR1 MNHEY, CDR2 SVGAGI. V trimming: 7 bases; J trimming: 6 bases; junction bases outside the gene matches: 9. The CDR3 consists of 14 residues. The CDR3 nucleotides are TGTGCCAGCAATCGGGGAGGGTTTTCCAATGAGCAGTTCTTC. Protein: CASNRGGFSNEQFF.

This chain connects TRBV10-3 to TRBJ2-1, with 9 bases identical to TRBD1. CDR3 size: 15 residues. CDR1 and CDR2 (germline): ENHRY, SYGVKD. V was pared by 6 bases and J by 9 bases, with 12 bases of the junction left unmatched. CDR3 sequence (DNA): TGTGCCATCAGACACCGGGACAGGGAGGAGAGTGAGCAGTTCTTC. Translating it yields CAIRHRDREESEQFF.

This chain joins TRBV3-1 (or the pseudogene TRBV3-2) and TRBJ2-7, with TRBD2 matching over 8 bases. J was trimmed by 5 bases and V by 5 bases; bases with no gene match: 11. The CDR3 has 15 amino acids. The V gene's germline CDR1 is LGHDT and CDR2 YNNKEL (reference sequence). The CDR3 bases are TGTGCCAGCAGCGAGGAGGGGGGAGCGGGGGACGAGCAGTACTTC. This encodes CASSEEGGAGDEQYF.

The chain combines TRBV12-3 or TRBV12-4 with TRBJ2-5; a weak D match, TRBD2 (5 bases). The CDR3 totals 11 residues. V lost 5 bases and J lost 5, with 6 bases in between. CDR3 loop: CASSERETQYF. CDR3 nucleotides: TGTGCCAGCAGTGAGCGGGAGACCCAGTACTTC.

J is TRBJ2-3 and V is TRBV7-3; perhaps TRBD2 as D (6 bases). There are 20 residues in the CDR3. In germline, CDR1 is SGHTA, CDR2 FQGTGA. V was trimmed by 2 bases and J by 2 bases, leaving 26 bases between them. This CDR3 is CASSLAGTGGLFRPTDTQYF. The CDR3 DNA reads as TGTGCCAGCAGCTTAGCAGGGACTGGGGGATTGTTTAGGCCCACAGATACGCAGTATTTT.

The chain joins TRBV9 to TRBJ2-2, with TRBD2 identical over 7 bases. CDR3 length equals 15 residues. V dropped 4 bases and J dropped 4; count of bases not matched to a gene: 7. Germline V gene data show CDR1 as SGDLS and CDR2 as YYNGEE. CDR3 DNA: TGTGCCAGCAGCTTATCCGGGAGGCCCACCGGGGAGCTGTTTTTT. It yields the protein CASSLSGRPTGELFF.

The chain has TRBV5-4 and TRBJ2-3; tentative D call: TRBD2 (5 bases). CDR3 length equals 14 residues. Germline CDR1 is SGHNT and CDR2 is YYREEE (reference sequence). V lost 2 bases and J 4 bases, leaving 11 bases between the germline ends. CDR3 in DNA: TGTGCCAGCAGCTTAGATACGCGGGCAGATACGCAGTATTTT. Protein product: CASSLDTRADTQYF.

The CDR3 loop reads CASSIEGVNQPQHF. CDR3 in DNA: TGTGCCAGTAGTATTGAAGGGGTCAATCAGCCCCAGCATTTT. The rearrangement links TRBV19 to TRBJ1-5, with a weak D call TRBD1 (5 bases). The CDR3 covers 14 residues. Trimming shortened V by 3 bases and J by 3 bases, and 9 bases separated the two germline ends. Per the germline V gene, CDR1 is LNHDA and CDR2 is SQIVND (reference sequence).

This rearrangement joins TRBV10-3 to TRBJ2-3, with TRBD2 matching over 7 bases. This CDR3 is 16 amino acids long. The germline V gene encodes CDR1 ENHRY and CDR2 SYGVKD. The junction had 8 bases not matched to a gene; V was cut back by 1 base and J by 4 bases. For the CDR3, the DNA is TGTGCCATCAGTGAGTTCGCGGGAGCGGGCGCAGATACGCAGTATTTT. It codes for CAISEFAGAGADTQYF.

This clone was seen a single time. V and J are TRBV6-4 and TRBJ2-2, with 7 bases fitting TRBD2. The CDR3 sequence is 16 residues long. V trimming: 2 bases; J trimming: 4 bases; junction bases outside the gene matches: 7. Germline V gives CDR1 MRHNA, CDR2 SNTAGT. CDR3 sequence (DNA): TGTGCCAGCAGTGACACGCTGGGCGGGAGCACCGGGGAGCTGTTTTTT. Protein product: CASSDTLGGSTGELFF.

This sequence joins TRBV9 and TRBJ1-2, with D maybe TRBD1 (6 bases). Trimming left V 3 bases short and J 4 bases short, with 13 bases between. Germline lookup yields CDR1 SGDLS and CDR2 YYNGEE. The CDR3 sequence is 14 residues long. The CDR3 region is CASSARPGAYGYTF. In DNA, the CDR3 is TGTGCCAGCAGCGCCCGTCCAGGGGCCTATGGCTACACCTTC.

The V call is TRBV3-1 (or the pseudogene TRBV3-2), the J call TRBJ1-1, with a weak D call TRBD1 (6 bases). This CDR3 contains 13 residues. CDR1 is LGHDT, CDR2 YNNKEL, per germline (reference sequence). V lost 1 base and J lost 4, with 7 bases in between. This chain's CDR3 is CASSQVQGTEAFF. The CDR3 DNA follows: TGTGCCAGCAGCCAAGTACAGGGCACTGAAGCTTTCTTT.

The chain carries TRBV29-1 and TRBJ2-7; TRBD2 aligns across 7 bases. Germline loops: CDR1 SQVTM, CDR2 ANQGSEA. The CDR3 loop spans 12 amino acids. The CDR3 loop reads CSGGDPGYEQYF. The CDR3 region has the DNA TGCAGTGGGGGGGACCCGGGATACGAGCAGTACTTC.

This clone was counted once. CDR3 coding DNA: TGTGCCAGCAGCTCCGGCCAACAGGGGTCCTATAATTCACCCCTCCACTTT. Its protein is CASSSGQQGSYNSPLHF. The rearrangement joins TRBV5-4 to TRBJ1-6, with TRBD1 identical over 7 bases. This CDR3 is built from 17 residues. Germline CDR1 SGHNT, CDR2 YYREEE (reference sequence). V shed 3 bases, J shed 1 base, and the junction held 7 bases outside the gene matches.

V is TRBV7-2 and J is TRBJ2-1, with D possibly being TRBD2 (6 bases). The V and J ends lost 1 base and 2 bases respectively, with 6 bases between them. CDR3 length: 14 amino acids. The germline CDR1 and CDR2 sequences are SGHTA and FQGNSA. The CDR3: CASSLGGTYNEQFF. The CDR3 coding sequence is TGTGCCAGCAGCTTAGGCGGGACCTACAATGAGCAGTTCTTC.

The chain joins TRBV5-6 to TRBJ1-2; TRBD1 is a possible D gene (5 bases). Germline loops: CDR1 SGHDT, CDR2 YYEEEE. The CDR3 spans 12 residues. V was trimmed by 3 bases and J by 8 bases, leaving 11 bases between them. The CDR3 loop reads CASSSGSVGYTF. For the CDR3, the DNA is TGTGCCAGCAGCTCAGGGTCGGTGGGCTACACCTTC.

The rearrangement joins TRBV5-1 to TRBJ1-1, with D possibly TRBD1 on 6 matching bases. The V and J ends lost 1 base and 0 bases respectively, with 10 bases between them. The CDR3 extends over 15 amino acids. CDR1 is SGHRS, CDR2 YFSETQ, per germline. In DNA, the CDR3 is TGCGCCAGCAGCTTGAGACAGGCGGTGAACACTGAAGCTTTCTTT. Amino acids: CASSLRQAVNTEAFF.

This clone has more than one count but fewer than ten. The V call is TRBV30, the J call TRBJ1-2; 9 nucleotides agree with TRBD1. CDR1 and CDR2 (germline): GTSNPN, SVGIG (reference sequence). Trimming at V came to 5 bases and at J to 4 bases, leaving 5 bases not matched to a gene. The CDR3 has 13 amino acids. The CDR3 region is CAWEDRGLYGYTF. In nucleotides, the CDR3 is TGTGCCTGGGAGGACAGGGGTCTCTATGGCTACACCTTC.

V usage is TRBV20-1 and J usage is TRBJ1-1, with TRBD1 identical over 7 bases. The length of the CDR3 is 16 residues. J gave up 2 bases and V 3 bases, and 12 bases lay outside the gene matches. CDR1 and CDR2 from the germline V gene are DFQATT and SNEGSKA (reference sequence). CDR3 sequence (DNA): TGCAGTGCTAGTCGCGGGGCCGGGACAGCCAACACTGAAGCTTTCTTT. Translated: CSASRGAGTANTEAFF.

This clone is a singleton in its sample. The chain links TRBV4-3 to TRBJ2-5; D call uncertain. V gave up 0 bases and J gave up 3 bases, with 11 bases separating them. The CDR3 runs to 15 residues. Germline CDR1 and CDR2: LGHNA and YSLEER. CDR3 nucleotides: TGCGCCAGCAGCCAAGATCTCGCACAGAAAGAGACCCAGTACTTC. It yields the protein CASSQDLAQKETQYF.